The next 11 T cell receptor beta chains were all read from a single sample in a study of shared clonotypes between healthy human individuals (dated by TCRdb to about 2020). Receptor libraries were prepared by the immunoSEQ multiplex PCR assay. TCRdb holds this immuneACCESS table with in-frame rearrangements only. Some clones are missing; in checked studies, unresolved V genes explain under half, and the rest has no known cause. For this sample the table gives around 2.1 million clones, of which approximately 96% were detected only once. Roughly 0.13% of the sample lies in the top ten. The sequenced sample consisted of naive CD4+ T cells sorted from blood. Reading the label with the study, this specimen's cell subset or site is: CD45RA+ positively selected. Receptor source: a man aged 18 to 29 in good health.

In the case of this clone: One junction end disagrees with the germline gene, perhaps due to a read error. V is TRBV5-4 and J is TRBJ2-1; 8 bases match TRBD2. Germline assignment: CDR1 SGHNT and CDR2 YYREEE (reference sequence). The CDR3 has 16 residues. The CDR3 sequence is CANSQGGVAGYNEQFF. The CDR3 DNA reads TGTGCCAACAGCCAAGGGGGGGTAGCGGGATACAATGAGCAGTTCTTC.

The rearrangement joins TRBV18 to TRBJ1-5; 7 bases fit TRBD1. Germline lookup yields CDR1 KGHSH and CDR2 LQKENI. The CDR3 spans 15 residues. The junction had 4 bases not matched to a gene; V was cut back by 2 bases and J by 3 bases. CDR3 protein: CASSPMGTVNQPQHF. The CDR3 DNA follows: TGTGCCAGCTCACCAATGGGGACAGTCAATCAGCCCCAGCATTTT.

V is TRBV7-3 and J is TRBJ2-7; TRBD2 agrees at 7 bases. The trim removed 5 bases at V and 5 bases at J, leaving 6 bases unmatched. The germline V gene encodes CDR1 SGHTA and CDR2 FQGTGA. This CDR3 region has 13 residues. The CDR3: CASSPGGFHEQYF. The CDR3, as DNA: TGTGCCAGCAGCCCCGGGGGGTTCCACGAGCAGTACTTC. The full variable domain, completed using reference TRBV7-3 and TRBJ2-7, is GAGVSQTPSNKVTEKGKYVELRCDPISGHTALYWYRQSLGQGPEFLIYFQGTGAADDSGLPNDRFFAVRPEGSVSTLKIQRTERGDSAVYLCASSPGGFHEQYFGPGTRLTVT.

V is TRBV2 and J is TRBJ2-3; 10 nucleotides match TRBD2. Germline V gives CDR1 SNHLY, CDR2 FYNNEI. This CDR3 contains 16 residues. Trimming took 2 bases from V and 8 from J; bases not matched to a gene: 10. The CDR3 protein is CASSERASGRLVTQYF. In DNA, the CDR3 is TGTGCCAGCAGTGAAAGGGCTAGCGGGAGACTCGTTACGCAGTATTTT.

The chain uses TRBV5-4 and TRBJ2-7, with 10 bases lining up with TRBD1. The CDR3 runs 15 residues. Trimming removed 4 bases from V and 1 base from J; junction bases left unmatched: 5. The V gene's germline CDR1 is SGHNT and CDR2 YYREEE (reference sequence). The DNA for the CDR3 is TGTGCCAGCAGCCGACAGGGGGCGGGGTCCTACGAGCAGTACTTC. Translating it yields CASSRQGAGSYEQYF.

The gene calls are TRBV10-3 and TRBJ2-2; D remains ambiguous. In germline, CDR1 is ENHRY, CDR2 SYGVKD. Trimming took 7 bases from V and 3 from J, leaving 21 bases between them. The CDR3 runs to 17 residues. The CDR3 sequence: CAITTRRSGPDTGELFF. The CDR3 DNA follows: TGTGCCATCACTACCCGTCGTAGTGGGCCGGACACCGGGGAGCTGTTTTTT.

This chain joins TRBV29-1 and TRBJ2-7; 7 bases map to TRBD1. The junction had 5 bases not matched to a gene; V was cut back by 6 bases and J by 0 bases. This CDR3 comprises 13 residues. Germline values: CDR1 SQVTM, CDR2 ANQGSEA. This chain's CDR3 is CSVLQGSSYEQYF. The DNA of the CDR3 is TGCAGCGTGCTACAGGGGAGCTCCTACGAGCAGTACTTC.

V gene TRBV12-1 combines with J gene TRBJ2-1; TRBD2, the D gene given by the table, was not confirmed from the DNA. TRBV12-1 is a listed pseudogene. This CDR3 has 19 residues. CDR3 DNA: TGTGCCAGCAGCTTTGATCTGGCGGGAGGGCCTGGTTCCTACAATGAGCAGTTCTTC. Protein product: CASSFDLAGGPGSYNEQFF.

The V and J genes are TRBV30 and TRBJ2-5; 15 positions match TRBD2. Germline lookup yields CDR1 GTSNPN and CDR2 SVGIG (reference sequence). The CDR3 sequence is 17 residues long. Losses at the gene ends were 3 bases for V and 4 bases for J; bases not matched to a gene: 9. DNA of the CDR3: TGTGCCTGGAGCAGGACTAGCGGGAGGGCCGGGCGAGAGACCCAGTACTTC. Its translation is CAWSRTSGRAGRETQYF.

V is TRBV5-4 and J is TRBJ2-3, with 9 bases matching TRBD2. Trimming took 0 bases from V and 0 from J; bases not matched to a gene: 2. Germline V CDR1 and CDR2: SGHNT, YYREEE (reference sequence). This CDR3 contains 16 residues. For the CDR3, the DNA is TGTGCCAGCAGCTTGGGGAGCGGGGGGAGCACAGATACGCAGTATTTT. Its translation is CASSLGSGGSTDTQYF.

The CDR3 DNA reads as TGTGCCAGCCACCCTAACCGTAATGAAAAACTGTTTTTT. Translated, it gives CASHPNRNEKLFF. The chain is built from TRBV6-4 and TRBJ1-4; D gene uncertain. V dropped 8 bases and J dropped 4 bases, with 11 bases sitting between them. CDR1 and CDR2 from the germline V gene are MRHNA and SNTAGT. The CDR3 sequence is 13 residues long.